The source of this T cell receptor (beta chain) is a study of post-analysis software for immune sequencing data. As for the study in general: There were relapsing-remitting, secondary progressive and progressive-relapsing multiple sclerosis among the disease courses included.

The junction had 8 bases not matched to a gene; V was cut back by 3 bases and J by 5 bases. The CDR3 has 16 amino acids. The germline CDR1 and CDR2 sequences are DFQATT and SNEGSKA (reference sequence). Study results and limitations: Controls showed significantly higher normalized Chao1 diversity than did multiple sclerosis patients. Batch-mates among the samples co-clustered strongly by F measure. In patients, TRBV5-6, TRBV5-1 and TRBV20-1 belonged to roughly five TRBV segments found more frequently than in controls.

Unique molecular identifiers were built into the TCR beta cDNA libraries. Using its own MiXCR run on the PCR reads, TCRdb lists one record per CDR3 protein. Among hundreds of thousands of distinct CDR3 sequences listed, 40% to 50% were seen once. In regard to this clonotype: The antigen is unknown.

The sequenced sample consisted of blood. The sequence was collected from a girl aged 5-17 years with multiple sclerosis. This chain uses TRBV20-1 with TRBJ2-1, with 12 bases that match TRBD2. In DNA, the CDR3 is TGCAGTGCTAGTCCTAGACTAGCGGGAGCGAACAATGAGCAGTTCTTC. Its protein product is CSASPRLAGANNEQFF.